Below are 17 T cell receptor beta chains sequenced from a single sample in a study of vaccination effects on CD4 cells after COVID-19. The antigens for these receptors are not known. This table comes from immunoSEQ multiplex PCR, and its TCRdb copy is limited to in-frame clones, with some not included. The sample comprises roughly 68,000 clones, approximately 72% of which are singletons, and around 25% rests with the top ten. Around day 10 of culture, CD4+ T cells were separated out. Here the sequenced sample was CD4+ T cells from PBMCs cultured without peptide, taken before COVID-19 vaccination. These receptors came from a human donor who had a prior SARS-CoV-2 infection.

V usage is TRBV10-3 and J usage is TRBJ2-3; 7 positions agree with TRBD2. This CDR3 region has 14 residues. Germline V lookup: CDR1 ENHRY, CDR2 SYGVKD. Trimming removed 10 bases from V and 0 bases from J; junction bases left unmatched: 7. The CDR3 sequence: CATASGTSTDTQYF. Written as DNA, the CDR3 is TGTGCCACCGCAAGCGGGACTAGCACAGATACGCAGTATTTT.

The chain couples TRBV5-1 to TRBJ2-2; 11 bases are a match to TRBD2. The V and J ends lost 3 bases and 4 bases, in that order; junction bases with no gene match: 8. The CDR3 is 17 residues long. Germline-derived CDR1 and CDR2 are SGHRS and YFSETQ. CDR3 in DNA: TGCGCCAGCAGCTGGGGTACTAGCGGGAGTCGCACCGGGGAGCTGTTTTTT. Translated: CASSWGTSGSRTGELFF.

The genes are TRBV5-1 and TRBJ2-3; no clear D. The CDR3 consists of 13 residues. Trimming pared 4 bases from V and 0 bases from J, leaving 6 bases between. The germline gives CDR1 SGHRS, CDR2 YFSETQ. CDR3 region: CASSAGSTDTQYF. The DNA for the CDR3 is TGCGCCAGCAGCGCCGGTAGCACAGATACGCAGTATTTT.

In its sample, this clone was seen a few times. The V gene is TRBV25-1, the J gene TRBJ2-5; TRBD2 agrees at 8 bases. Germline values: CDR1 MGHDK, CDR2 SYGVNS. CDR3 length: 13 residues. This chain's CDR3 is CACGGHGEETQYF. The CDR3 nucleotides are TGTGCTTGCGGGGGGCACGGGGAAGAGACCCAGTACTTC.

This clone ranks as medium-sized. This rearrangement joins TRBV5-1 to TRBJ2-4; 7 bases match TRBD1. With 2 bases clipped from V and 2 bases from J, the junction kept 1 base outside the gene matches. The CDR3 is made up of 14 amino acids. Germline lookup yields CDR1 SGHRS and CDR2 YFSETQ. The DNA for the CDR3 is TGCGCCAGCAGCTTACAGGGGACCAAAAACATTCAGTACTTC. This gives the protein CASSLQGTKNIQYF.

This clone was observed a few times. V gene TRBV15 combines with J gene TRBJ2-1; no reliable D call. Trimming took off 0 bases at V and 0 bases at J, with 9 bases between the two ends. CDR1 and CDR2 from the germline V gene are LNHNV and YYDKDF (reference sequence). This CDR3 is built from 16 residues. This CDR3 reads CATSREIQISYNEQFF. The CDR3 region has the DNA TGTGCCACCAGCAGAGAGATTCAGATCTCCTACAATGAGCAGTTCTTC.

CDR3 residues: CASSSGGHNYGYTF. The CDR3 DNA reads as TGTGCCAGCAGTTCAGGGGGGCATAACTATGGCTACACCTTC. The chain employs TRBV27 and TRBJ1-2; 7 bases agree with TRBD1. This CDR3 is 14 amino acids long. Germline lookup yields CDR1 MNHEY and CDR2 SMNVEV (reference sequence). V was clipped by 4 bases and J by 1 base; unmatched bases: 3.

The J gene is TRBJ1-5, the V gene TRBV7-8; maybe TRBD1 (5 bases). The CDR3 totals 15 residues. CDR1 is SGHVS, CDR2 FQNEAQ, per germline. V dropped 6 bases and J dropped 3 bases, with 15 bases sitting between them. This CDR3 is CASSPAGGYNQPQHF. DNA of the CDR3: TGTGCCAGCAGTCCTGCGGGGGGTTACAATCAGCCCCAGCATTTT.

V is TRBV2 and J is TRBJ1-2; D possibly corresponds to TRBD1 (6 bases). This CDR3 region has 14 residues. The V and J ends lost 6 bases and 2 bases respectively, with 13 bases between them. Germline V CDR1 and CDR2: SNHLY, FYNNEI. In DNA, the CDR3 is TGTGCCAGCAGGGGGATTGGACAGAACTATGGCTACACCTTC. Its translation is CASRGIGQNYGYTF.

The V call is TRBV29-1, the J call TRBJ1-1, with D hard to call. V was clipped by 0 bases and J by 2 bases, with 7 bases between them. CDR1 is SQVTM and CDR2 is ANQGSEA in the germline V gene. The CDR3 extends over 13 amino acids. CDR3 region: CSVEEHVNTEAFF. The CDR3 region has the DNA TGCAGCGTTGAAGAACACGTAAACACTGAAGCTTTCTTT.

The genes are TRBV9 and TRBJ2-7; 8 positions agree with TRBD2. The V gene end was trimmed by 5 bases and the J gene end by 4 bases; junction bases not matched to a gene: 8. This CDR3 region has 14 residues. Germline CDR1 and CDR2: SGDLS and YYNGEE. The CDR3 nucleotides are TGTGCCAGCAGTCGAGCGGGGGACTTGTACGAGCAGTACTTC. Protein: CASSRAGDLYEQYF.

The rearrangement links TRBV11-2 to TRBJ2-7; D might be TRBD1 or TRBD2, each matching 7 bases. V was shortened by 3 bases and J by 2 bases, with 17 bases between the two germline ends. CDR1 and CDR2 from the germline V gene are SGHAT and FQNNGV. The CDR3 spans 16 residues. The CDR3 region is CASSFGGAGGAYEQYF. The DNA for the CDR3 is TGTGCCAGCAGCTTCGGTGGGGCAGGGGGGGCCTACGAGCAGTACTTC.

The chain links TRBV4-1 to TRBJ1-2; a possible D gene is TRBD1 (5 bases). Germline V CDR1 and CDR2: MGHRA, YSYEKL. Trimming left V 0 bases short and J 0 bases short, with 20 bases between. This CDR3 contains 19 residues. The CDR3 nucleotides are TGCGCCAGCAGCCAAGATTCATGGGGGGGGACCCAAGCTAACTATGGCTACACCTTC. This sequence encodes CASSQDSWGGTQANYGYTF.

The rearrangement links TRBV7-2 to TRBJ2-2; TRBD1 is a possible D gene (6 bases). CDR1 is SGHTA and CDR2 is FQGNSA in the germline V gene. V was clipped by 4 bases and J by 4 bases, with 19 bases between them. The CDR3 runs to 17 residues. DNA for the CDR3: TGTGCCAGCAGCTCACCTCCGGGACACTTTTTCACCGGGGAGCTGTTTTTT. Protein sequence: CASSSPPGHFFTGELFF. Together with reference TRBV7-2 and TRBJ2-2, the CDR3 gives the full variable domain: GAGVSQSPSNKVTEKGKDVELRCDPISGHTALYWYRQSLGQGLEFLIYFQGNSAPDKSGLPSDRFSAERTGGSVSTLTIQRTQQEDSAVYLCASSSPPGHFFTGELFFGEGSRLTVL.

This clone has a handful of counts. V gene TRBV23-1 combines with J gene TRBJ1-6, with D maybe TRBD1 (5 bases). TRBV23-1 is filed as an ORF, its function uncertain. This CDR3 has 10 amino acids. CDR3 protein: CYRGDSPLHF. As DNA, the CDR3 is TGCTACCGGGGGGATTCACCCCTCCACTTT.

The chain carries TRBV6-1 and TRBJ1-1; D remains unclear. Looked up from germline, CDR1 is MNHNS and CDR2 is SASEGT. The CDR3 covers 16 residues. Trimming took 4 bases from V and 0 from J, leaving 15 bases between them. Here the CDR3 reads CASSVSPGTMNTEAFF. The CDR3 region has the DNA TGTGCCAGCAGTGTATCACCCGGAACCATGAACACTGAAGCTTTCTTT.

V usage is TRBV18 and J usage is TRBJ1-3; the match to TRBD1 covers 7 bases. The CDR3 sequence is 16 residues long. The V gene's germline CDR1 is KGHSH and CDR2 LQKENI. Losses at the gene ends were 6 bases for V and 2 bases for J; bases not matched to a gene: 10. The CDR3 here is CASSRDGQGAGNTIYF. The CDR3 DNA follows: TGTGCCAGCTCCCGGGACGGCCAGGGGGCTGGAAACACCATATATTTT.